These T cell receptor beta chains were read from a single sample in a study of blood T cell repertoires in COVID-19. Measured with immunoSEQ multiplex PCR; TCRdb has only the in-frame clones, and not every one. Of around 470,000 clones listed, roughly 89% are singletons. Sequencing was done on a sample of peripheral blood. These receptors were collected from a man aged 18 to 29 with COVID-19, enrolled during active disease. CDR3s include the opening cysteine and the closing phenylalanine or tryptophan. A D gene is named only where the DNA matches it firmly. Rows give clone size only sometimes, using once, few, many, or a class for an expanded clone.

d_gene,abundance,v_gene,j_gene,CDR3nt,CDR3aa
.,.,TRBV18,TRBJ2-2,TGTGCCAGCTCACGGTTGGGCAACACCGGGGAGCTGTTTTTT,CASSRLGNTGELFF
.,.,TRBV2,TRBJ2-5,TGTGCCAGCAGTGAGAGGCACGGTAGTTCTATTGAGACCCAGTACTTC,CASSERHGSSIETQYF
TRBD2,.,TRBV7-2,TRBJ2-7,TGTGCCAGCAGCTTAGGAAGCGGGAACACCTACGAGCAGTACTTC,CASSLGSGNTYEQYF
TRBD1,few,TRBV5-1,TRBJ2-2,TGCGCCAGCAGCGGGGGGACAGGGAGTCTTTCCGGGGAGCTGTTTTTT,CASSGGTGSLSGELFF
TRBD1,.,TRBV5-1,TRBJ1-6,TGCGCCAGCAGAACAGGGGGCTCCTATAATTCACCCCTCCACTTT,CASRTGGSYNSPLHF
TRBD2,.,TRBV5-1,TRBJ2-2,TGCGCCAGCAGCAATGGACTAGCGATCAACACCGGGGAGCTGTTTTTT,CASSNGLAINTGELFF
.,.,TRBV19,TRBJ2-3,TGTGCCAGTAGTATGGGGCCAGATACGCAGTATTTT,CASSMGPDTQYF
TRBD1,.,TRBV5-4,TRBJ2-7,TGTGCCTTCCGGACAGGCTACGAGCAGTACTTC,CAFRTGYEQYF
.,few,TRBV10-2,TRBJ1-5,TGCGCCAGCAGCTCCCCGAATCAGCCCCAGCATTTT,CASSSPNQPQHF
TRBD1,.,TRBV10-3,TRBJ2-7,TGTGCCATCAGTGAGCCCCCGGGACAGGACTACGAGCAGTACTTC,CAISEPPGQDYEQYF
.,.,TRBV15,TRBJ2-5,TGTGCCACCAGCAGAGATCGCGGGAATACAGAGACCCAGTACTTC,CATSRDRGNTETQYF
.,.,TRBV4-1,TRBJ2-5,TGCGCCAGCAGCCAAGAAAGGGGTGAGACCCAGTACTTC,CASSQERGETQYF
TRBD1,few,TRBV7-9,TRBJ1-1,TGTGCCAGCGGGACAGGGGACACTGAAGCTTTCTTT,CASGTGDTEAFF
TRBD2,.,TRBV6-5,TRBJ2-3,TGTGCCAGCAACGTAGCGGGAGGCCTTGGAGATACGCAGTATTTT,CASNVAGGLGDTQYF
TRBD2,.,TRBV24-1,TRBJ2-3,TGTGCCACCAGCGCTAGCGGAAGCACAGATACGCAGTATTTT,CATSASGSTDTQYF
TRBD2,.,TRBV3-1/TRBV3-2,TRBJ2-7,TGTGCCAGCAGCCAACTAGCGGGCGGACCCTACGAGCAGTACTTC,CASSQLAGGPYEQYF
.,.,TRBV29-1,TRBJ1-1,TGCAGCGTTGAGAGGGGAGGGTTGAACACTGAAGCTTTCTTT,CSVERGGLNTEAFF
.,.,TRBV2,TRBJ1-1,TGTGCCAGCAGCTGGACAGTGGGTGAAGCTTTCTTT,CASSWTVGEAFF
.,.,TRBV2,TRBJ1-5,TGTGCCAGCCAATCCGGGAGTGGAAGTCAGCCCCAGCATTTT,CASQSGSGSQPQHF
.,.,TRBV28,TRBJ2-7,TGTGCCAGCAGCTCAACCCGGGATCCCTACGAGCAGTACTTC,CASSSTRDPYEQYF
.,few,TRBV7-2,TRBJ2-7,TGTGCCAGCAGCTTAAGCGTCGGCGGGCTAGGGATGAGATACGAGCAGTACTTC,CASSLSVGGLGMRYEQYF
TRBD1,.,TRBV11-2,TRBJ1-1,TGTGCCAGCAGCACAATCACCGGGACAGGGAGCACTGAAGCTTTCTTT,CASSTITGTGSTEAFF
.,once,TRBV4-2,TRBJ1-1,TGTGCCAGCAGCCCAGCGACGGGGTCCGCGGAGGGTGAAGCTTTCTTT,CASSPATGSAEGEAFF
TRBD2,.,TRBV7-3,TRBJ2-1,TGTGCCAGCAGCTTAAAGAAGGGCGGGGGCAATGAGCAGTTCTTC,CASSLKKGGGNEQFF
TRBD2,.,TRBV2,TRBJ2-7,TGTGCCAGCAGTGACCCTAGCGGGAGGTCCTACGAGCAGTACTTC,CASSDPSGRSYEQYF
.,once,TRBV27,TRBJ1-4,TGTGCCAGCGGGGGGAATATAGAGGGCGGAAAACTGTTTTTT,CASGGNIEGGKLFF